The next 26 T cell receptor beta chains were all read from a single sample in a study of blood T cell repertoires in COVID-19 (dated by TCRdb to the early 2020s). Libraries were built with the immunoSEQ multiplex PCR assay. TCRdb took this table from immuneACCESS and kept in-frame rearrangements with V and J called. Such tables lack part of the clones; where checked against another copy, unresolved V genes explain under half of the gap, and the rest is unexplained. The sample table holds approximately 130,000 clones, of which around 85% were seen once. The ten largest clones represent 3.5% to 5% of the sample. The sample was peripheral blood. The receptors here all came from a human donor in a cohort sampled during active COVID-19.

V is TRBV11-3 and J is TRBJ2-7; D perhaps matches TRBD2 (6 bases). V lost 5 bases to trimming and J lost 4 bases, with 12 bases between them. The CDR3 runs to 13 residues. Germline CDR1 is SGHNT and CDR2 is YENEEA. The CDR3 coding sequence is TGTGCCAGCAGCCCGGAGGGAGCATACGAGCAGTACGTC. It codes for CASSPEGAYEQYV.

The chain has TRBV6-1 and TRBJ2-7, with 10 bases aligning to TRBD2. This CDR3 spans 16 amino acids. Germline CDR1 reads MNHNS; CDR2 reads SASEGT. V was pared by 4 bases and J by 4 bases, with 10 bases of the junction left unmatched. CDR3 in amino acids: CASSALSSGRRYEQYV. CDR3 DNA: TGTGCCAGCAGTGCCTTGTCTAGCGGGAGAAGGTACGAGCAGTACGTC.

The rearrangement joins TRBV7-3 to TRBJ2-3; a possible D gene is TRBD1 (6 bases). Germline assignment: CDR1 SGHTA and CDR2 FQGTGA. Deletions cut 4 bases from V and 5 bases from J, with 7 bases between. CDR3 length equals 12 residues. CDR3 residues: CASSSQGDTQYF. DNA for the CDR3: TGTGCCAGCAGCTCACAGGGAGATACGCAGTATTTT. The full variable domain, with the rest looked up from reference TRBV7-3 and TRBJ2-3, is GAGVSQTPSNKVTEKGKYVELRCDPISGHTALYWYRQSLGQGPEFLIYFQGTGAADDSGLPNDRFFAVRPEGSVSTLKIQRTERGDSAVYLCASSSQGDTQYFGPGTRLTVL.

The chain recombines TRBV6-6 with TRBJ2-7; no clear D. Germline CDR1 reads MNHNY; CDR2 reads SVGAGI (reference sequence). The germline V and J ends were trimmed by 6 bases and 10 bases, with 19 bases remaining between them. CDR3 size: 13 residues. CDR3 nucleotide sequence: TGTGCCAGCAGGACCACGGGTGTTGAACTACAGTACTTC. Amino acids: CASRTTGVELQYF.

The chain uses TRBV19 and TRBJ1-2; D unclear. The V gene's germline CDR1 is LNHDA and CDR2 SQIVND (reference sequence). This CDR3 has 19 amino acids. The ends were cut back, 4 bases at V and 4 bases at J, with 28 bases in the middle. The chain's CDR3 is CASSSQRSSLVSQGYGYTF. In DNA form, the CDR3 reads TGTGCCAGTAGTAGCCAACGATCATCTCTAGTAAGTCAAGGCTATGGCTACACCTTC.

V gene TRBV12-2 combines with J gene TRBJ1-5; TRBD1, the D gene given by the table, was not confirmed from the DNA. TRBV12-2 is assigned pseudogene status. The CDR3 contains 15 residues. CDR3 loop: CASRFPDRGRQPQHF. CDR3 DNA sequence: TGTGCAAGTCGCTTCCCCGACAGGGGGCGTCAGCCCCAGCATTTT.

The V and J genes are TRBV7-2 and TRBJ2-1, with 15 bases fitting TRBD2. CDR3 length: 17 amino acids. The ends lost 0 bases at V and 7 bases at J; junction bases unmatched: 4. Per germline, CDR1 SGHTA and CDR2 FQGNSA. The CDR3 region is CASSLALGTSGRNEQFF. The CDR3 DNA sequence: TGTGCCAGCAGCTTAGCGCTAGGGACTAGCGGGAGGAATGAGCAGTTCTTC.

In this sample, this clone turned up once. The chain combines TRBV9 with TRBJ2-2; possible D gene TRBD1, 6 bases. V was cut by 4 bases and J by 5 bases, with 15 bases left in between. The CDR3 covers 15 residues. Per germline, CDR1 SGDLS and CDR2 YYNGEE. The CDR3 DNA follows: TGTGCCAGCAGCCCTCGGGACACCGGGACCGGGGAGCTGTTTTTT. It yields the protein CASSPRDTGTGELFF. Supplemented by reference TRBV9 and TRBJ2-2, the full variable domain reads DSGVTQTPKHLITATGQRVTLRCSPRSGDLSVYWYQQSLDQGLQFLIQYYNGEERAKGNILERFSAQQFPDLHSELNLSSLELGDSALYFCASSPRDTGTGELFFGEGSRLTVL.

This clone was observed a single time. The V call is TRBV7-2, the J call TRBJ2-3; weak D call: TRBD1 (6 bases). CDR3 length equals 15 residues. V lost 2 bases and J lost 6, with 15 bases in between. Looked up from germline, CDR1 is SGHTA and CDR2 is FQGNSA. CDR3 amino acids: CASSLFLGAGDTQYF. The DNA of the CDR3 is TGTGCCAGCAGCTTATTCCTGGGGGCGGGTGATACGCAGTATTTT.

The chain couples TRBV15 to TRBJ2-4, with D possibly TRBD1 on 5 matching bases. Germline V gene data show CDR1 as LNHNV and CDR2 as YYDKDF (reference sequence). Trimming removed 0 bases from V and 8 bases from J, with 14 bases in between. The CDR3 totals 15 residues. This chain's CDR3 is CATSRDRQLIDIQYF. In DNA, the CDR3 is TGTGCCACCAGCAGAGACAGACAGTTGATAGACATTCAGTACTTC. Filled out from reference TRBV15 and TRBJ2-4, the complete variable domain reads DAMVIQNPRYQVTQFGKPVTLSCSQTLNHNVMYWYQQKSSQAPKLLFHYYDKDFNNEADTPDNFQSRRPNTSFCFLDIRSPGLGDTAMYLCATSRDRQLIDIQYFGAGTRLSVL.

The chain is built from TRBV27 and TRBJ1-2; 7 bases match TRBD1. The germline CDR1 and CDR2 sequences are MNHEY and SMNVEV (reference sequence). Germline trimming cut 5 bases from V and 8 bases from J; bases unmatched to any gene: 23. The CDR3 extends over 18 amino acids. CDR3 amino acids: CASSINTGTADGSSGYTF. CDR3 DNA: TGTGCCAGCAGTATCAACACCGGGACAGCGGATGGAAGCTCGGGCTACACCTTC.

This clone was observed a handful of times. The chain couples TRBV5-1 to TRBJ1-1; 10 nucleotides align to TRBD1. J was trimmed by 11 bases and V by 4 bases; bases with no gene match: 5. Germline CDR1 reads SGHRS; CDR2 reads YFSETQ. This CDR3 has 12 residues. The CDR3 DNA reads TGCGCCAGCAGCATAGGGACAGGGGCGGCTTTCTTT. It codes for CASSIGTGAAFF.

V usage is TRBV20-1 and J usage is TRBJ2-1; D perhaps matches TRBD2 (6 bases). V lost 2 bases, J lost 9 bases, and 8 bases lay in between. This CDR3 spans 11 amino acids. Germline V gene lookup returns CDR1 DFQATT and CDR2 SNEGSKA (reference sequence). CDR3 sequence reads: CSARTSSEQFF. CDR3 bases: TGCAGTGCTAGAACTAGCAGTGAGCAGTTCTTC.

The chain recombines TRBV18 with TRBJ1-4; the D gene is possibly TRBD1 (5 bases). The germline V and J ends were trimmed by 6 bases and 3 bases, with 14 bases remaining between them. The CDR3 runs to 15 residues. Looked up from germline, CDR1 is KGHSH and CDR2 is LQKENI. The CDR3: CASSDPTGPNEKLFF. CDR3 sequence (DNA): TGTGCCAGCTCGGACCCTACAGGCCCTAATGAAAAACTGTTTTTT.

V is TRBV5-6 and J is TRBJ2-2, with D unresolved. The V end lost 2 bases, the J end lost 5 bases, and 10 bases lay between the germline ends. The CDR3 runs to 14 residues. Germline CDR1 is SGHDT and CDR2 is YYEEEE. CDR3 residues: CASSFQVTTGELFF. The CDR3 DNA is TGTGCCAGCAGCTTCCAGGTCACAACCGGGGAGCTGTTTTTT.

This clone was found a few times. The rearrangement uses TRBV6-5 and TRBJ1-1, with D perhaps TRBD1 (6 bases). The germline V and J ends were trimmed by 2 bases and 2 bases, with 12 bases remaining between them. The germline CDR1 and CDR2 sequences are MNHEY and SVGAGI. The CDR3 totals 15 residues. The chain's CDR3 is CASSYRQTGNTEAFF. CDR3 coding DNA: TGTGCCAGCAGTTACCGCCAGACAGGTAACACTGAAGCTTTCTTT.

As concerns this clone: Other DNA sequences from this sample encode an identical CDR3 as well. V and J are TRBV6-6 and TRBJ1-1; D perhaps matches TRBD1 (6 bases). The CDR3 totals 15 residues. Trimming shortened V by 5 bases and J by 0 bases, and 13 bases separated the two germline ends. Per germline, CDR1 MNHNY and CDR2 SVGAGI (reference sequence). CDR3 residues: CASSQGGGMNTEAFF. CDR3 nucleotides: TGTGCCAGCAGTCAAGGGGGGGGAATGAACACTGAAGCTTTCTTT.

This clone was counted a single time. The rearrangement links TRBV5-4 to TRBJ2-7, with 7 nucleotides matching TRBD1. V lost 5 bases, J lost 3 bases, and 8 bases stayed unmatched. Per germline, CDR1 SGHNT and CDR2 YYREEE (reference sequence). This CDR3 contains 14 residues. The CDR3 bases are TGTGCCAGCAGTCCCCGGGACAGTGGCTACGAGCAGTACTTC. Amino acid sequence: CASSPRDSGYEQYF.

The chain couples TRBV10-2 to TRBJ2-1; 8 nucleotides agree with TRBD2. CDR1 is WSHSY, CDR2 SAAADI, per germline. Germline trimming cut 8 bases from V and 9 bases from J; bases unmatched to any gene: 9. The CDR3 totals 13 residues. The CDR3 coding sequence is TGCGCCAGCTTAAGCGGGAGCGGGAGTGAGCAGTTCTTC. Residues: CASLSGSGSEQFF.

The V gene is TRBV3-1 (or the pseudogene TRBV3-2), the J gene TRBJ2-1; 11 bases are shared with TRBD2. The CDR3 runs 15 residues. The V gene's germline CDR1 is LGHDT and CDR2 YNNKEL (reference sequence). Trimming removed 3 bases from V and 10 bases from J; junction bases left unmatched: 8. CDR3 amino acids: CASSQMGLAEEEQFF. The CDR3 DNA follows: TGTGCCAGCAGCCAGATGGGACTAGCGGAAGAAGAGCAGTTCTTC.

V and J are TRBV19 and TRBJ1-5; no clear D gene. CDR3 length equals 15 residues. Germline V lookup: CDR1 LNHDA, CDR2 SQIVND (reference sequence). V lost 5 bases to trimming and J lost 3 bases, with 14 bases between them. The CDR3 is CASSVAADANQPQHF. In DNA form, the CDR3 reads TGTGCCAGTAGTGTCGCGGCTGATGCCAATCAGCCCCAGCATTTT.

The chain couples TRBV5-1 to TRBJ2-1, with 10 nucleotides matching TRBD2. Germline V gene sequence: CDR1 SGHRS, CDR2 YFSETQ. Unmatched junction bases numbered 4, after V lost 3 bases and J lost 1 base. The CDR3 is 16 residues long. The CDR3 DNA reads TGCGCCAGCAGCTCACAGGGACTAGCGTCCTACAATGAGCAGTTCTTC. Encoded protein: CASSSQGLASYNEQFF.

The chain recombines TRBV6-5 with TRBJ2-7; 10 bases line up with TRBD2. After removal of 6 bases from V and 5 bases from J, the junction contained 7 bases not matched to a gene. CDR3 length: 14 amino acids. The germline V gene encodes CDR1 MNHEY and CDR2 SVGAGI. The CDR3 is CASRVAGGPHEQYF. CDR3 in DNA: TGTGCCAGCAGGGTAGCGGGGGGCCCCCACGAGCAGTACTTC.

This clone was seen a single time. The chain is built from TRBV5-4 and TRBJ1-2; D may be TRBD1 (5 bases). The CDR3 totals 15 residues. The germline gives CDR1 SGHNT, CDR2 YYREEE (reference sequence). V was cut by 2 bases and J by 3 bases, with 14 bases left in between. The CDR3 DNA reads TGTGCCAGCAGCTTCGGGTCCGGGGGTTACTATGGCTACACCTTC. This codes for CASSFGSGGYYGYTF.

The chain carries TRBV7-2 and TRBJ1-5; D is uncertain. The CDR3 consists of 13 residues. V gave up 0 bases and J gave up 9 bases, with 9 bases separating them. Germline V CDR1 and CDR2: SGHTA, FQGNSA. CDR3 residues: CASSLAERGPQHF. The CDR3 nucleotides are TGTGCCAGCAGCTTAGCGGAGCGTGGGCCCCAGCATTTT. The entire variable domain, with the rest obtained from reference TRBV7-2 and TRBJ1-5, is as follows: GAGVSQSPSNKVTEKGKDVELRCDPISGHTALYWYRQSLGQGLEFLIYFQGNSAPDKSGLPSDRFSAERTGGSVSTLTIQRTQQEDSAVYLCASSLAERGPQHFGDGTRLSIL.

The genes are TRBV7-2 and TRBJ1-1, with D uncertain. V dropped 5 bases and J dropped 11 bases, with 15 bases sitting between them. From germline, CDR1 is SGHTA and CDR2 FQGNSA. The CDR3 contains 12 residues. The CDR3 DNA reads TGTGCCAGCAGCCTTGAATCCCGGTGGGCTTTCTTT. This codes for CASSLESRWAFF.